This T cell receptor beta chain was profiled in a study of regulatory dendritic cells for organ transplantation. Whole-study findings and limits: Naive CD4+ and CD8+ repertoires were highly diverse; memory CD8+ was most oligoclonal. Considerable individual heterogeneity was seen in alloreactive memory CD8+ T cells.

J lost 0 bases, V lost 5 bases, and 15 bases had no gene match. The CDR3 runs 19 residues. CDR1 is SGHTA and CDR2 is FQGTGA in the germline V gene. In regard to this clone: Its antigen is not known.

TCRdb's copy holds only in-frame clones and misses some; the assay was immunoSEQ multiplex PCR. The table records under 35,000 clones, around 90% of them present only once. The sequence derives from a human donor in good health. The sample taken for sequencing was naive CD4+ T cells from blood. The subset denotes: CD45RA+ naive T cells. The V and J genes are TRBV7-3 and TRBJ2-1; 8 nucleotides match TRBD2. DNA for the CDR3: TGTGCCAGCAGCCCCACGGGAGGGTTGACGGTGAGCTCCTACAATGAGCAGTTCTTC. This encodes CASSPTGGLTVSSYNEQFF.